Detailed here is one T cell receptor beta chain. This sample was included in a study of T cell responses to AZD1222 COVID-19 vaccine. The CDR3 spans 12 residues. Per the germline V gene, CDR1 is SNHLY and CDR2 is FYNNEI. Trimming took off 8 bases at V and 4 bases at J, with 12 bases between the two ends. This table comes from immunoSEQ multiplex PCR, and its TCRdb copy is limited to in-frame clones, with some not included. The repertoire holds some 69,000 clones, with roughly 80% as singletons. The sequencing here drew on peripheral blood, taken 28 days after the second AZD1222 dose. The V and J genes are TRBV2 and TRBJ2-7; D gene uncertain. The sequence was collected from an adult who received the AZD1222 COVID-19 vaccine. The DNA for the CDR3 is TGTGCCAGCGTAGATGGCAAGTACGAGCAGTACTTC. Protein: CASVDGKYEQYF.